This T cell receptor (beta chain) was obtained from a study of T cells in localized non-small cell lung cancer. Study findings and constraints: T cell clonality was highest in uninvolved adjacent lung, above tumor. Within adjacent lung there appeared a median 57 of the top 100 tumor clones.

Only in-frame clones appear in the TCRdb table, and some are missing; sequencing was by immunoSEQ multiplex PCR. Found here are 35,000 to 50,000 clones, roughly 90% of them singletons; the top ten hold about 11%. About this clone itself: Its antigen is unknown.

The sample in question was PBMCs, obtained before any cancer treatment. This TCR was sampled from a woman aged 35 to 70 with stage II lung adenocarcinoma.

In DNA form, the CDR3 reads TGTGCCAGCAGTTTAGGGGGCGGATACGCTGAAGCTTTCTTT. Protein sequence: CASSLGGGYAEAFF. The chain employs TRBV28 and TRBJ1-1, with a tentative D call TRBD1 (6 bases). This CDR3 has 14 residues. Trimming took off 2 bases at V and 6 bases at J, with 13 bases between the two ends. Germline V gives CDR1 MDHEN, CDR2 SYDVKM.